At least ten counts were recorded for the clone carrying this TCR beta chain. This entry comes from a study of Graves' ophthalmopathy and Graves' hyperthyroidism. RNA transcripts provided the template for amplifying TCR beta CDR3 regions. The library came from an HTBI-primed first-round RT-PCR and a second-round multiplex PCR. MiXCR, applied by TCRdb to the multiplex PCR reads, yields one record per CDR3 protein. In the table there are nearly 400,000 distinct CDR3 sequences, around 17% of which are singletons. Trimming pared 6 bases from V and 6 bases from J, leaving 17 bases between. CDR3 length equals 15 residues. A duration under 3 months, NOSPECS ≥4, CAS ≥3 and moderate-to-severe activity characterized the donors with ophthalmopathy. Exclusion covered patients with other autoimmune diseases or uncontrolled infections (as well as pregnancy or lactation). 10 ml of fresh blood yielded the PBMCs by density gradient.

V and J are TRBV12-3 or TRBV12-4 and TRBJ2-2; maybe TRBD1 (6 bases). The sequence came from a woman aged 18-29 years with Graves' ophthalmopathy. The sequenced sample was peripheral blood. The CDR3 protein is CASSLRDTGPGELFF. The CDR3 DNA follows: TGTGCCAGCAGCCTCCGGGACACAGGTCCCGGGGAGCTGTTTTTT.